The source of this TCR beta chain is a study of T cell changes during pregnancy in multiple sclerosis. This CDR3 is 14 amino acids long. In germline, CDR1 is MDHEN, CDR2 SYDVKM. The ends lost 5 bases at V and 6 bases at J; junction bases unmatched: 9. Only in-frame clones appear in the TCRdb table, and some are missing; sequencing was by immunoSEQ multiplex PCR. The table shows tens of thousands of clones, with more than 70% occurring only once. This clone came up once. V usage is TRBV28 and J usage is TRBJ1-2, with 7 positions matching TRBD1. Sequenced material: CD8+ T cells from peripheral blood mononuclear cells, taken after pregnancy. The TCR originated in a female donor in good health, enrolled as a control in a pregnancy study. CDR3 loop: CASSIWDRMDGYTF. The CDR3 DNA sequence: TGTGCCAGCAGTATCTGGGACAGAATGGATGGCTACACCTTC.